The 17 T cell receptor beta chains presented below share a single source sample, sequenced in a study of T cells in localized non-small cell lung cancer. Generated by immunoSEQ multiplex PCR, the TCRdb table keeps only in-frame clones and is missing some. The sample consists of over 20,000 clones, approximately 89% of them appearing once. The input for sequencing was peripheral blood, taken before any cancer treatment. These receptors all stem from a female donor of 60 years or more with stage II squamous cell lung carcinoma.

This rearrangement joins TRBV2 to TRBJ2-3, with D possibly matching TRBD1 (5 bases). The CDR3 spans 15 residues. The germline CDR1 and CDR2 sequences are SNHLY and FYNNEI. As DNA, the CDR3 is TGTGCTATTGCCAGGGTATCAGGCTTCACAGATACGCAGTATTTT. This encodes CAIARVSGFTDTQYF.

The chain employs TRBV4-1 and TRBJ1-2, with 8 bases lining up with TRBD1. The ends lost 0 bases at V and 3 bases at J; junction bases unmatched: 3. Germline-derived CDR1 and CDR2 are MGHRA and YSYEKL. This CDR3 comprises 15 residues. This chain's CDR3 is CASSQDQGADYGYTF. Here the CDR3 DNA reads TGCGCCAGCAGCCAAGATCAGGGGGCAGACTATGGCTACACCTTC.

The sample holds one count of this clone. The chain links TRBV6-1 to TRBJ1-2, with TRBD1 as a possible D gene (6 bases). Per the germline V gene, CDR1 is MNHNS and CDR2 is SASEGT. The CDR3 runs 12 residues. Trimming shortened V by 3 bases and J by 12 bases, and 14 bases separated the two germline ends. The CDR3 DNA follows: TGTGCCAGCAGTGAGTACAGGGAGGCGGACACCTTC. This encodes CASSEYREADTF.

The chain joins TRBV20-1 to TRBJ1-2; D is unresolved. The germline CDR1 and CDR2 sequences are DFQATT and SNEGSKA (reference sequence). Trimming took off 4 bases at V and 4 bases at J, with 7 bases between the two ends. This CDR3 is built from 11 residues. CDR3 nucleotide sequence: TGCAGTGCTAAGGACGGCTATGGCTACACCTTC. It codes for CSAKDGYGYTF.

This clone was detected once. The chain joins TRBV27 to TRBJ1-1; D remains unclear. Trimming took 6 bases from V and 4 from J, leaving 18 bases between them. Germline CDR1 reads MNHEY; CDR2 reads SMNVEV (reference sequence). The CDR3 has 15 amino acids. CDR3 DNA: TGTGCCAGCAGCCTAGGTCCCACAGTTATCACTGAAGCTTTCTTT. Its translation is CASSLGPTVITEAFF.

The CDR3 DNA sequence: TGCGCCAGCAGCTTGGTGTCTAGCGGGAAAGAGACCCAGTACTTC. It yields the protein CASSLVSSGKETQYF. This chain joins TRBV5-1 and TRBJ2-5, with 9 bases that match TRBD2. Looked up from germline, CDR1 is SGHRS and CDR2 is YFSETQ. CDR3 length: 15 residues. Trimming removed 0 bases from V and 3 bases from J; junction bases left unmatched: 3.

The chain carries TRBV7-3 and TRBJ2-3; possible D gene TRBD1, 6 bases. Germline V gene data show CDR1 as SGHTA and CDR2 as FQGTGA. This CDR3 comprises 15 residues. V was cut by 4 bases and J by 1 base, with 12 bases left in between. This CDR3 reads CASSSQGHGTDTQYF. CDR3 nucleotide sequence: TGTGCCAGCAGCTCGCAGGGGCATGGCACAGATACGCAGTATTTT.

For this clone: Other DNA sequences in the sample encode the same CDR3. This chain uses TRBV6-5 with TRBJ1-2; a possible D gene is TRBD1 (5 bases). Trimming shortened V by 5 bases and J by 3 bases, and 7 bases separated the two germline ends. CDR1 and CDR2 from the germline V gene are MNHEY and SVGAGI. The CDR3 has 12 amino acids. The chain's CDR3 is CASSPTDYGYTF. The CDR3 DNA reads TGTGCCAGCAGTCCGACAGACTATGGCTACACCTTC.

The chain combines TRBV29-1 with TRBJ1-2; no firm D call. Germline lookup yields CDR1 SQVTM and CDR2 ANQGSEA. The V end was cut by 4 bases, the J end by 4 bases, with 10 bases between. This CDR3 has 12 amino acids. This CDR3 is CSVGESTYGYTF. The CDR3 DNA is TGCAGCGTTGGGGAGAGTACCTATGGCTACACCTTC.

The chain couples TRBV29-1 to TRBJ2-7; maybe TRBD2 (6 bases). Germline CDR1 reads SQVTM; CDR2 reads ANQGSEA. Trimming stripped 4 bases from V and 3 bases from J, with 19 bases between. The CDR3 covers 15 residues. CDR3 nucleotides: TGCAGCGTTGTGCTCGGGGCTAGCGATTTCTACGAGCAGTACTTC. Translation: CSVVLGASDFYEQYF.

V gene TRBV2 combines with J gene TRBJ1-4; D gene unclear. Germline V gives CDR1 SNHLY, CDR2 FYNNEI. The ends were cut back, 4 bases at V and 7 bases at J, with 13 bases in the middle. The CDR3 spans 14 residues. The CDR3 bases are TGTGCCAGCAGTGTACAGAATACCCGTGAAAAACTGTTTTTT. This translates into CASSVQNTREKLFF.

The CDR3 protein is CAWSTSGLYEQYF. CDR3 in DNA: TGTGCCTGGAGTACCAGCGGGCTCTACGAGCAGTACTTC. The V and J genes are TRBV30 and TRBJ2-7; TRBD2 might be the D (6 bases). Trimming shortened V by 2 bases and J by 3 bases, and 11 bases separated the two germline ends. Germline V gene data show CDR1 as GTSNPN and CDR2 as SVGIG (reference sequence). The CDR3 spans 13 residues.

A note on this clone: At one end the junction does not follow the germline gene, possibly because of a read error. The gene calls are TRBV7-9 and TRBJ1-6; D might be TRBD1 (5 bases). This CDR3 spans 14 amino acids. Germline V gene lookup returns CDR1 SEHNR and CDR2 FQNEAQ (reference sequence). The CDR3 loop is CASSPGLANSSLHF. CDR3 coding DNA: TGTGCCAGCAGCCCGGGACTGGCGAATTCATCCCTCCACTTT.

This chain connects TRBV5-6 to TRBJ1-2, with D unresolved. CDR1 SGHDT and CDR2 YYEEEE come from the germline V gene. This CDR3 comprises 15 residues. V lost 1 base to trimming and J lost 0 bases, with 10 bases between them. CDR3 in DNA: TGTGCCAGCAGCTTGTTGTCACCTTCTAACTATGGCTACACCTTC. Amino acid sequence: CASSLLSPSNYGYTF.

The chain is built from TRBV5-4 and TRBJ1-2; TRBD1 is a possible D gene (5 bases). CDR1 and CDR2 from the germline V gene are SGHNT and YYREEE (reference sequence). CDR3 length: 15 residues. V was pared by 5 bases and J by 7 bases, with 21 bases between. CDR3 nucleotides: TGTGCCAGCAGGGGGGGAGGGATCCCACTCCGTGGCTACACCTTC. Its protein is CASRGGGIPLRGYTF.

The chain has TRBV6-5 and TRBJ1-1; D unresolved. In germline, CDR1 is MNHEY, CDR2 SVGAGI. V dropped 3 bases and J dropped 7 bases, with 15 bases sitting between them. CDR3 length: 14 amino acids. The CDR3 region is CASSYFVSPFEAFF. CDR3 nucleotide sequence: TGTGCCAGCAGTTATTTCGTCTCCCCATTTGAAGCTTTCTTT.

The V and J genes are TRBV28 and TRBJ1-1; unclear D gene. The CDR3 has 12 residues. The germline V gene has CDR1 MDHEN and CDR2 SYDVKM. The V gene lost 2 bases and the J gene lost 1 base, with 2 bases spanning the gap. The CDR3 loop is CASSLGNTEAFF. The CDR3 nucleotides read TGTGCCAGCAGTTTAGGGAACACTGAAGCTTTCTTT.